One sample yielded the 23 T cell receptor beta chains listed below, sequenced in a study of OX40 agonist ivuxolimab in advanced cancers. The repertoire was sequenced with immunoSEQ multiplex PCR; TCRdb's copy has only in-frame clones and lacks some. The data contain tens of thousands of clones, 70% to 90% of them singletons. This specimen was CD4+ or CD8+ T cells sorted from blood, taken in a trial of the OX40 agonist ivuxolimab. Receptor source: an adult with an advanced solid tumor such as melanoma, head and neck, liver or kidney cancer.

The rearrangement joins TRBV5-6 to TRBJ2-7, with D possibly TRBD2 on 7 matching bases. Germline V gene data show CDR1 as SGHDT and CDR2 as YYEEEE. V was cut by 2 bases and J by 2 bases, with 20 bases left in between. The CDR3 spans 17 residues. CDR3 loop: CASSLEGGNGKTYEQYF. The CDR3 coding sequence is TGTGCCAGCAGCTTAGAGGGGGGGAACGGGAAGACCTACGAGCAGTACTTC. Variable domain in full (rest from reference TRBV5-6 and TRBJ2-7): DAGVTQSPTHLIKTRGQQVTLRCSPKSGHDTVSWYQQALGQGPQFIFQYYEEEERQRGNFPDRFSGHQFPNYSSELNVNALLLGDSALYLCASSLEGGNGKTYEQYFGPGTRLTVT.

This sequence joins TRBV5-4 and TRBJ2-6, with TRBD1 as a possible D gene (5 bases). In germline, CDR1 is SGHNT, CDR2 YYREEE (reference sequence). Trimming cost V 4 bases and J 2 bases, with 13 bases left between them. The CDR3 extends over 16 amino acids. This CDR3 reads CASSPVAGTGANVLTF. The CDR3 coding sequence is TGTGCCAGCAGCCCCGTGGCAGGGACTGGGGCCAACGTCCTGACTTTC.

CDR3 DNA: TGTGCCAGCAGTTCCTCGGGGGGGCCGTCGAACGGGGAGCTGTTTTTT. Encoded protein: CASSSSGGPSNGELFF. The chain links TRBV27 to TRBJ2-2; TRBD2 aligns across 8 bases. Looked up from germline, CDR1 is MNHEY and CDR2 is SMNVEV (reference sequence). The trim removed 4 bases at V and 7 bases at J, leaving 11 bases unmatched. This CDR3 has 16 amino acids.

The chain has TRBV29-1 and TRBJ1-4; D possibly corresponds to TRBD1 (5 bases). This CDR3 is built from 15 residues. In germline, CDR1 is SQVTM, CDR2 ANQGSEA. V lost 6 bases and J lost 4, with 18 bases in between. The CDR3 DNA reads as TGCAGCGTAGCCGAATCGGGGGGGTTTAATGAAAAACTGTTTTTT. Translation gives CSVAESGGFNEKLFF.

The V and J genes are TRBV18 and TRBJ2-7; 7 bases are shared with TRBD1. Germline trimming cut 2 bases from V and 0 bases from J; bases unmatched to any gene: 7. Per the germline V gene, CDR1 is KGHSH and CDR2 is LQKENI. This CDR3 is 16 amino acids long. DNA for the CDR3: TGTGCCAGCTCACCATTCACGGGACAGTCCTCCTACGAGCAGTACTTC. It translates to CASSPFTGQSSYEQYF.

The chain employs TRBV18 and TRBJ1-1; D call uncertain. Trimming took off 6 bases at V and 1 base at J, with 12 bases between the two ends. CDR1 is KGHSH and CDR2 is LQKENI in the germline V gene. The CDR3 runs to 14 residues. The CDR3 region has the DNA TGTGCCAGCTCCTCTTCACGAGGGAACACTGAAGCTTTCTTT. Its protein is CASSSSRGNTEAFF.

The chain couples TRBV14 to TRBJ1-2; D gene uncertain. This CDR3 spans 11 amino acids. The V gene lost 4 bases and the J gene lost 5 bases, with 5 bases spanning the gap. Germline values: CDR1 SGHDN, CDR2 FVKESK. Written as DNA, the CDR3 is TGTGCCAGCAGCCGGGATTATGGCTACACCTTC. It codes for CASSRDYGYTF.

The rearrangement links TRBV5-6 to TRBJ1-6, with a tentative D call TRBD1 (6 bases). CDR3 length: 15 amino acids. The germline V gene has CDR1 SGHDT and CDR2 YYEEEE. The V end lost 2 bases, the J end lost 7 bases, and 13 bases lay between the germline ends. As DNA, the CDR3 is TGTGCCAGCAGCTTTTCCGACAGGTGGAATTCACCCCTCCACTTT. This sequence encodes CASSFSDRWNSPLHF.

The V call is TRBV6-5, the J call TRBJ2-7; possibly TRBD2 for D (5 bases). Germline V CDR1 and CDR2: MNHEY, SVGAGI. The CDR3 runs 15 residues. With 6 bases removed from V and 5 bases from J, the gap between germline ends came to 20 bases. The CDR3 DNA reads as TGTGCCAGCAGCCGGGGTCGATTCTGGGATGACGAGCAGTACTTC. It codes for CASSRGRFWDDEQYF.

The rearrangement links TRBV4-1 to TRBJ1-4, with 7 positions matching TRBD1. Per the germline V gene, CDR1 is MGHRA and CDR2 is YSYEKL. The CDR3 is 17 amino acids. Trimming cost V 4 bases and J 3 bases; bases outside gene matches: 11. The CDR3 spells CASSPRGRDSPNEKLFF. For the CDR3, the DNA is TGCGCCAGCAGCCCTCGGGGCAGGGACAGCCCTAATGAAAAACTGTTTTTT.

The J gene is TRBJ1-3, the V gene TRBV4-1; D may be TRBD1 (5 bases). Germline CDR1 is MGHRA and CDR2 is YSYEKL. V was shortened by 1 base and J by 4 bases, with 8 bases between the two germline ends. The CDR3 has 14 residues. The CDR3 spells CASSQAGVGNTIYF. DNA of the CDR3: TGCGCCAGCAGCCAAGCGGGGGTAGGAAACACCATATATTTT.

The chain joins TRBV11-3 to TRBJ2-2, with D possibly being TRBD1 or TRBD2 (6 bases each). The CDR3 length is 16 residues. Trimming cost V 5 bases and J 7 bases, with 20 bases left between them. Germline V gene lookup returns CDR1 SGHNT and CDR2 YENEEA. The DNA for the CDR3 is TGTGCCAGCAGCCTCCGAAGGGGGGCTTCTGGCGGGGAGCTGTTTTTT. This sequence encodes CASSLRRGASGGELFF.

In its sample, this clone was seen once. The V call is TRBV28, the J call TRBJ1-2, with D maybe TRBD1 (6 bases). This CDR3 comprises 13 residues. The germline V gene encodes CDR1 MDHEN and CDR2 SYDVKM. The V gene lost 5 bases and the J gene lost 6 bases, with 13 bases spanning the gap. This chain's CDR3 is CASSPERTDGYTF. CDR3 DNA: TGTGCCAGCAGTCCGGAAAGGACAGATGGCTACACCTTC.

The rearrangement links TRBV5-1 to TRBJ1-1; D might be TRBD1 (5 bases). The length of the CDR3 is 15 residues. V lost 1 base, J lost 1 base, and 11 bases lay in between. CDR1 and CDR2 (germline): SGHRS, YFSETQ. As DNA, the CDR3 is TGCGCCAGCAGCTTGTACCGGGGCTCGAACACTGAAGCTTTCTTT. As protein: CASSLYRGSNTEAFF.

The rearrangement uses TRBV30 and TRBJ1-2; 8 nucleotides line up with TRBD1. The CDR3 totals 15 residues. Trimming took 7 bases from V and 5 from J; bases not matched to a gene: 15. The germline CDR1 and CDR2 sequences are GTSNPN and SVGIG (reference sequence). CDR3 coding DNA: TGTGCCTTTGACCGGGACAGGAGGAGGAAATATGGCTACACCTTC. Protein product: CAFDRDRRRKYGYTF.

V usage is TRBV11-2 and J usage is TRBJ2-5; no definite D call. The V and J ends lost 2 bases and 5 bases respectively, with 9 bases between them. Germline V CDR1 and CDR2: SGHAT, FQNNGV. The length of the CDR3 is 13 residues. The CDR3 sequence: CASSLRRVETQYF. CDR3 in DNA: TGTGCCAGCAGCTTACGTAGGGTGGAGACCCAGTACTTC. Looking up the rest from reference TRBV11-2 and TRBJ2-5 gives the full variable domain: EAGVAQSPRYKIIEKRQSVAFWCNPISGHATLYWYQQILGQGPKLLIQFQNNGVVDDSQLPKDRFSAERLKGVDSTLKIQPAKLEDSAVYLCASSLRRVETQYFGPGTRLLVL.

The chain links TRBV10-2 to TRBJ2-1; the match to TRBD2 covers 9 bases. This CDR3 has 16 amino acids. The V gene's germline CDR1 is WSHSY and CDR2 SAAADI. V dropped 6 bases and J dropped 1; count of bases not matched to a gene: 7. CDR3 coding DNA: TGCGCCAGCAGGAGGGGCGGGGGGGAATCCTACAATGAGCAGTTCTTC. It is translated as CASRRGGGESYNEQFF.

This clone was seen once. The CDR3 sequence is CASSPGGRYEQYF. The CDR3 coding sequence is TGTGCCAGTAGCCCAGGGGGCAGATACGAGCAGTACTTC. This rearrangement joins TRBV19 to TRBJ2-7; 8 positions agree with TRBD1. CDR3 length: 13 residues. Unmatched junction bases numbered 5, after V lost 6 bases and J lost 4 bases. Looked up from germline, CDR1 is LNHDA and CDR2 is SQIVND (reference sequence).

This chain uses TRBV2 with TRBJ1-1; D gene unclear. The CDR3 extends over 11 amino acids. The V gene's germline CDR1 is SNHLY and CDR2 FYNNEI. Between the trimmed V and J ends, which lost 9 bases and 6 bases, there was a span of 11 bases. The CDR3 loop reads CASCLRAEAFF. CDR3 DNA: TGTGCCAGTTGCTTAAGGGCTGAAGCTTTCTTT.

Here the CDR3 reads CASSPGTSSVYEQYF. CDR3 coding DNA: TGTGCCAGCAGCCCCGGGACTAGCTCTGTTTACGAGCAGTACTTC. The chain is built from TRBV6-6 and TRBJ2-7; 9 positions agree with TRBD2. With 6 bases clipped from V and 4 bases from J, the junction kept 10 bases outside the gene matches. The germline V gene encodes CDR1 MNHNY and CDR2 SVGAGI (reference sequence). The CDR3 consists of 15 residues.

The chain uses TRBV2 and TRBJ2-1, with D unresolved. V gave up 5 bases and J gave up 0 bases, with 8 bases separating them. The CDR3 totals 14 residues. The germline V gene has CDR1 SNHLY and CDR2 FYNNEI. CDR3 sequence (DNA): TGTGCCAGCAGTAGGGTTAGCTCCTACAATGAGCAGTTCTTC. This encodes CASSRVSSYNEQFF.

V usage is TRBV7-9 and J usage is TRBJ2-3, with D maybe TRBD2 (6 bases). Germline assignment: CDR1 SEHNR and CDR2 FQNEAQ (reference sequence). V gave up 3 bases and J gave up 3 bases, with 10 bases separating them. The CDR3 has 14 amino acids. The DNA for the CDR3 is TGTGCCAGCAGCTTGAGGGCGGGGACAGATACGCAGTATTTT. It yields the protein CASSLRAGTDTQYF.

This clone was seen once. V gene TRBV6-5 combines with J gene TRBJ2-7; D may be TRBD1 (6 bases). This CDR3 has 14 amino acids. Germline CDR1 reads MNHEY; CDR2 reads SVGAGI. V was pared by 6 bases and J by 0 bases, with 12 bases between. In DNA, the CDR3 is TGTGCCAGCAGGACTACAGGGAGCTCCTACGAGCAGTACTTC. Protein: CASRTTGSSYEQYF.